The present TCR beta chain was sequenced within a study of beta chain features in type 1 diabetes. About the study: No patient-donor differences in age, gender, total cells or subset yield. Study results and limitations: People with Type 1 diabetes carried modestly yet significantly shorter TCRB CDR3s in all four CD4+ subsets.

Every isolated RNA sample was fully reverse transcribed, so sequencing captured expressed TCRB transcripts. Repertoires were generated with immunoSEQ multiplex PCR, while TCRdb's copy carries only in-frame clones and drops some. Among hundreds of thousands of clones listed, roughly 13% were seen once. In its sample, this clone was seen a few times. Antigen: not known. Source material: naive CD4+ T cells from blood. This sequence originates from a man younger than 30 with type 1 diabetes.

The CDR3 is CASSHTRQENTEAFF. CDR3 nucleotides: TGTGCCAGCAGCCATACTAGACAGGAAAACACTGAAGCTTTCTTT. The rearrangement joins TRBV14 to TRBJ1-1, with D perhaps TRBD1 (6 bases). Germline CDR1 reads SGHDN; CDR2 reads FVKESK. The V end was cut by 3 bases, the J end by 2 bases, with 13 bases between. The CDR3 runs to 15 residues.